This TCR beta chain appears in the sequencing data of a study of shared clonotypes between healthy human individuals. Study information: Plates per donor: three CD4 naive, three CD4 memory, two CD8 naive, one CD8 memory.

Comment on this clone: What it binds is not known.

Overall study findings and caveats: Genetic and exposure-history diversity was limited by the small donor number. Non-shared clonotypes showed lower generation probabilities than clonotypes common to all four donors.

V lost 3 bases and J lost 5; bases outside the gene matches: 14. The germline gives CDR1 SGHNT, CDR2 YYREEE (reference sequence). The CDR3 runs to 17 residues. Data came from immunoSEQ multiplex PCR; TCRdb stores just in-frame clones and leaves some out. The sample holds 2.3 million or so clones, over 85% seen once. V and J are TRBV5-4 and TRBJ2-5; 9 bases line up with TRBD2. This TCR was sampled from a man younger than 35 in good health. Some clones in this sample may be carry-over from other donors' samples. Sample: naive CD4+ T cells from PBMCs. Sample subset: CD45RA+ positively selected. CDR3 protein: CASSSGTLAGVGETQYF. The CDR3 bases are TGTGCCAGCAGCTCGGGAACCTTAGCGGGAGTCGGGGAGACCCAGTACTTC.